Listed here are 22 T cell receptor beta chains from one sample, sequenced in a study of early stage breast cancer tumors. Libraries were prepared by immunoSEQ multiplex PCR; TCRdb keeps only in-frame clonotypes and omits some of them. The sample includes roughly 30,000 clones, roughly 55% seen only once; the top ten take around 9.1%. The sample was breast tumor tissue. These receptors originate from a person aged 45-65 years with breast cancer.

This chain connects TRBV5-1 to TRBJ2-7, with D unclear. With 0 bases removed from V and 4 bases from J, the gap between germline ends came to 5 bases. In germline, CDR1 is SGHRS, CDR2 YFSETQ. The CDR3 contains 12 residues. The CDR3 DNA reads TGCGCCAGCAGCTTGGTTTCTTACGAGCAGTACTTC. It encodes CASSLVSYEQYF.

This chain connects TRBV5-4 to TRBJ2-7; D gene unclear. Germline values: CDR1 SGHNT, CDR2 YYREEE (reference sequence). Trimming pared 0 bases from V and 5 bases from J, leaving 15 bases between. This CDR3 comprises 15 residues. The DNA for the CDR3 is TGTGCCAGCAGCTTGGCCAGCTGGAGAACGAACGAGCAGTACTTC. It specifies CASSLASWRTNEQYF.

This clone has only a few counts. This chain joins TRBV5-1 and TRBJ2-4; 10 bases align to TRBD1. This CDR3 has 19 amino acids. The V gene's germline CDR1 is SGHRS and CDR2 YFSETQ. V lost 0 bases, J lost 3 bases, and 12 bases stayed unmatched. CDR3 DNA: TGCGCCAGCAGCTTGGAGGGACAGGGGATTGTGGGTGGCAAAAACATTCAGTACTTC. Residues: CASSLEGQGIVGGKNIQYF.

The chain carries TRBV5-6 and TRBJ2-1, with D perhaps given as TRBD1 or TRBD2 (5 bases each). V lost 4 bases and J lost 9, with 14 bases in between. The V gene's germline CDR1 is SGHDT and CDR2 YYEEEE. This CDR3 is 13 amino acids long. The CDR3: CASSPYTGPEQFF. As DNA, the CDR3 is TGTGCCAGCAGCCCCTACACGGGGCCTGAGCAGTTCTTC.

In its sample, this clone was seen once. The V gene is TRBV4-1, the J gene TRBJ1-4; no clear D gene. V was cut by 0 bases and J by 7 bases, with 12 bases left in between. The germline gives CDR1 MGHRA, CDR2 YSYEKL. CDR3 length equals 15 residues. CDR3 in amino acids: CASSQEPTPSEKLFF. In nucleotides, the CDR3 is TGCGCCAGCAGCCAAGAGCCAACACCGAGTGAAAAACTGTTTTTT.

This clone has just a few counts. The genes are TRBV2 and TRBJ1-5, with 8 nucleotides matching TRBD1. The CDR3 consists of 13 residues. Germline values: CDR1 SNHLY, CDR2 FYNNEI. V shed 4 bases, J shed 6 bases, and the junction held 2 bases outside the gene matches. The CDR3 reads CASSGDRTQPQHF. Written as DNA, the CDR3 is TGTGCCAGCAGTGGGGACAGGACTCAGCCCCAGCATTTT.

The CDR3 DNA sequence: TGTGCCAGCAGTGAAACGGACAGGTCCGGCACTGAAGCTTTCTTT. Amino acid sequence: CASSETDRSGTEAFF. This chain joins TRBV2 and TRBJ1-1; 7 nucleotides match TRBD1. Germline CDR1 and CDR2: SNHLY and FYNNEI. V was pared by 2 bases and J by 4 bases, with 7 bases of the junction left unmatched. The CDR3 runs to 15 residues.

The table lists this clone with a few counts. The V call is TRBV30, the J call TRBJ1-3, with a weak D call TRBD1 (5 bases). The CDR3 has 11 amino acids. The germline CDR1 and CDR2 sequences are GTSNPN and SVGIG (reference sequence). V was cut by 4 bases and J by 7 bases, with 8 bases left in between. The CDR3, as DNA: TGTGCCTGGACAGGGATCAACACCATATATTTT. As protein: CAWTGINTIYF. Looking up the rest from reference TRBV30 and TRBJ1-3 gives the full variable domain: SQTIHQWPATLVQPVGSPLSLECTVEGTSNPNLYWYRQAAGRGLQLLFYSVGIGQISSEVPQNLSASRPQDRQFILSSKKLLLSDSGFYLCAWTGINTIYFGEGSWLTVV.

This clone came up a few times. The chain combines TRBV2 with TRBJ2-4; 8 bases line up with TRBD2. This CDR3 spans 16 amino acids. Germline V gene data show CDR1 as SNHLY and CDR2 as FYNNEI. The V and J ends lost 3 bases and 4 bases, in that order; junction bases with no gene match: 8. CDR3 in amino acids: CASSDSRSGVKNIQYF. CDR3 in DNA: TGTGCCAGCAGTGATAGTCGTAGCGGGGTGAAAAACATTCAGTACTTC.

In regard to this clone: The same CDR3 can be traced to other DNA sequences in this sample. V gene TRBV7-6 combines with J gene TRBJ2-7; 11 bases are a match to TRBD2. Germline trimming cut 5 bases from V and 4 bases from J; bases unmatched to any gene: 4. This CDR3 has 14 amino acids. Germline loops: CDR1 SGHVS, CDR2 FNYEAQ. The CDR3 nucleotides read TGTGCCAGCAGCCCCGGGACTAGCGGATACGAGCAGTACTTC. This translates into CASSPGTSGYEQYF.

The CDR3 spells CASRHEPSGANVLTF. CDR3 in DNA: TGTGCCAGCAGGCACGAACCCTCTGGGGCCAACGTCCTGACTTTC. The chain is built from TRBV5-5 and TRBJ2-6; D call uncertain. Germline-derived CDR1 and CDR2 are SGHKS and YYEKEE (reference sequence). This CDR3 contains 15 residues. The V gene lost 5 bases and the J gene lost 0 bases, with 9 bases spanning the gap.

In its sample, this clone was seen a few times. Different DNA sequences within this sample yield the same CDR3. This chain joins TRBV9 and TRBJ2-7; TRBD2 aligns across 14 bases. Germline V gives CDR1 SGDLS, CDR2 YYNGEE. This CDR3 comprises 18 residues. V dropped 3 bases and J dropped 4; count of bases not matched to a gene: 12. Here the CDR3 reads CASSAHPTGTSGSYEQYF. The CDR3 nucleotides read TGTGCCAGCAGCGCCCACCCGACCGGGACTAGCGGGAGTTACGAGCAGTACTTC.

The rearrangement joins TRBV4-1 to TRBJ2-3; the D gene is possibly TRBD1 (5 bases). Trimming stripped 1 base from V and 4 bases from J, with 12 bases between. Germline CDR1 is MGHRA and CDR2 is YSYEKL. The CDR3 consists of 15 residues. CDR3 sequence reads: CASSQVAGYADTQYF. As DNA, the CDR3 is TGCGCCAGCAGCCAAGTGGCAGGGTATGCAGATACGCAGTATTTT.

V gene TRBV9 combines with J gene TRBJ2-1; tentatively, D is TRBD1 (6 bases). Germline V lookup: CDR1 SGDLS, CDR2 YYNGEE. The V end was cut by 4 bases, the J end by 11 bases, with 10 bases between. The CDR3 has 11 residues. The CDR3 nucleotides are TGTGCCAGCAGCTTACAGGGAAAGCAGTTCTTC. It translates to CASSLQGKQFF.

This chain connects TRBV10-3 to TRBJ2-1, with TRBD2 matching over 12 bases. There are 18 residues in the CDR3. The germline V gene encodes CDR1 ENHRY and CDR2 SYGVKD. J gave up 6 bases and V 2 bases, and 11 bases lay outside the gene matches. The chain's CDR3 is CAISEPGSSGRAGNEQFF. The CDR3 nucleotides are TGTGCCATCAGTGAGCCAGGGTCTAGCGGGAGGGCTGGCAATGAGCAGTTCTTC.

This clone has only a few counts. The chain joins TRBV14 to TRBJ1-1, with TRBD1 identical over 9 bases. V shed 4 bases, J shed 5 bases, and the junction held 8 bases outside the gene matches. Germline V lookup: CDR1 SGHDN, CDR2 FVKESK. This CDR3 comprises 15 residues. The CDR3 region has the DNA TGTGCCAGCAGCCCACCCGAGGACAGGGGTACTGAAGCTTTCTTT. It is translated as CASSPPEDRGTEAFF.

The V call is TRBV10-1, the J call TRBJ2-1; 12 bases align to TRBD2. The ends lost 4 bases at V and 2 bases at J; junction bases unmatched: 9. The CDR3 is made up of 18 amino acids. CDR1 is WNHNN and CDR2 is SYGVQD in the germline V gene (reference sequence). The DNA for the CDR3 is TGCGCCAGCAGTGCCGGGACTAGCGGGTTCAACACCTACAATGAGCAGTTCTTC. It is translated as CASSAGTSGFNTYNEQFF.

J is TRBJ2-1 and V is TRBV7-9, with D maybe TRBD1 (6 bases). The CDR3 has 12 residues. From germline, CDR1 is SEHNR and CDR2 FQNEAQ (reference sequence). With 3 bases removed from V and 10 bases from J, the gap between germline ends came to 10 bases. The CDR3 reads CASSLADREQFF. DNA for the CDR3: TGTGCCAGCAGCTTGGCAGACAGGGAGCAGTTCTTC.

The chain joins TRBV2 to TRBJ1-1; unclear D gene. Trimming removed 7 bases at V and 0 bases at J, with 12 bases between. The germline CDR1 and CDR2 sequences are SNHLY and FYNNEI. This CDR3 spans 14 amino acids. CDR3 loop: CASIARKMNTEAFF. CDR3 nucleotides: TGTGCCAGCATCGCCAGAAAGATGAACACTGAAGCTTTCTTT.

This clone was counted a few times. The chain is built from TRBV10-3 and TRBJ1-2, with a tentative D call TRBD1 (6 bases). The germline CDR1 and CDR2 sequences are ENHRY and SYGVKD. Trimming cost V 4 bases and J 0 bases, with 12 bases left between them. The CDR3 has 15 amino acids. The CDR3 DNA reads TGTGCCATCAGTGGTTTACAGGGAACTAACTATGGCTACACCTTC. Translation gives CAISGLQGTNYGYTF.

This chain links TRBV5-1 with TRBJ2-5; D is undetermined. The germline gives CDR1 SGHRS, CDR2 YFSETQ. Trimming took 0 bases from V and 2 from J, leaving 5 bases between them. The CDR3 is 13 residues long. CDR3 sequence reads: CASSLGTQETQYF. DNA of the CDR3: TGCGCCAGCAGCTTGGGGACGCAAGAGACCCAGTACTTC.

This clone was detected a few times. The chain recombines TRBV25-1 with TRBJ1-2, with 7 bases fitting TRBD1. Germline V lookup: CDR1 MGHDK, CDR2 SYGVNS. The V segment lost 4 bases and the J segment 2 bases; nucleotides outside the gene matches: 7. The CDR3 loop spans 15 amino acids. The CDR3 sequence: CASSALEGANYGYTF. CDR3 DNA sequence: TGTGCCAGCAGTGCTTTGGAGGGGGCAAACTATGGCTACACCTTC.